The 21 T cell receptor beta chains below come from one sample, sequenced in a study of T-cell reconstitution after alpha-beta-depleted transplantation in children. During its preparation, the TCRbeta library received unique molecular identifiers. TCRdb analysed the PCR reads with MiXCR anew, one entry per CDR3 protein. The repertoire has about 32,000 distinct CDR3 sequences, over 6.5% of them found once; the top ten carry 25% to 35%. Study-wide findings and caveats: There were reportedly several hundred expanded graft clones from which alpha-beta T cells came about two months after transplant.

Their recognized antigens are unknown. Sequencing used peripheral blood, obtained 60 days after TCRalphabeta/CD19-depleted stem cell transplant. The receptors here all came from a child less than two years old who had a stem cell transplant for acute myeloid leukemia, so the T cells may come from the graft donor.

This clonotype was seen at least ten times. V usage is TRBV7-9 and J usage is TRBJ1-4, with D maybe TRBD1 (6 bases). Trimming pared 2 bases from V and 3 bases from J, leaving 13 bases between. This CDR3 contains 16 residues. Germline V gene data show CDR1 as SEHNR and CDR2 as FQNEAQ (reference sequence). The CDR3 nucleotides are TGTGCCAGCAGCTTACCAACAGGGCTAGCTAATGAAAAACTGTTTTTT. This encodes CASSLPTGLANEKLFF. Full variable domain (rest looked up from reference TRBV7-9 and TRBJ1-4): DTGVSQNPRHKITKRGQNVTFRCDPISEHNRLYWYRQTLGQGPEFLTYFQNEAQLEKSRLLSDRFSAERPKGSFSTLEIQRTEQGDSAMYLCASSLPTGLANEKLFFGSGTQLSVL.

This clonotype appeared many times. The rearrangement links TRBV18 to TRBJ2-1, with TRBD2 matching over 10 bases. Germline CDR1 and CDR2: KGHSH and LQKENI. The CDR3 spans 19 residues. The V segment lost 0 bases and the J segment 2 bases; nucleotides outside the gene matches: 10. This CDR3 reads CASSPPASGSIVPYNEQFF. The CDR3 bases are TGTGCCAGCTCACCACCGGCTAGCGGGAGTATAGTACCCTACAATGAGCAGTTCTTC.

This clonotype was observed many times. The chain combines TRBV2 with TRBJ2-7; TRBD2 agrees at 9 bases. Germline values: CDR1 SNHLY, CDR2 FYNNEI. The junction had 3 bases not matched to a gene; V was cut back by 5 bases and J by 1 base. The CDR3 loop spans 14 amino acids. CDR3 sequence: CASSPLAGSYEQYF. For the CDR3, the DNA is TGTGCCAGCAGTCCCCTAGCGGGGTCCTACGAGCAGTACTTC. The full variable domain, completed using reference TRBV2 and TRBJ2-7, is EPEVTQTPSHQVTQMGQEVILRCVPISNHLYFYWYRQILGQKVEFLVSFYNNEISEKSEIFDDQFSVERPDGSNFTLKIRSTKLEDSAMYFCASSPLAGSYEQYFGPGTRLTVT.

In its sample, this clonotype was seen many times. This rearrangement joins TRBV24-1 to TRBJ2-5; 12 nucleotides align to TRBD2. The CDR3 runs 14 residues. V shed 4 bases, J shed 7 bases, and the junction held 3 bases outside the gene matches. The V gene's germline CDR1 is KGHDR and CDR2 SFDVKD. The CDR3 DNA sequence: TGTGCCACCAGTGACCCGGGACTAGCGGGGACCCAGTACTTC. This gives the protein CATSDPGLAGTQYF.

This clonotype showed up many times. The chain employs TRBV7-2 and TRBJ1-1; a possible D gene is TRBD1 (5 bases). The germline gives CDR1 SGHTA, CDR2 FQGNSA. This CDR3 contains 14 residues. Trimming pared 5 bases from V and 4 bases from J, leaving 14 bases between. CDR3 nucleotides: TGTGCCAGCAGCGATAGGGGTTTCTTCACTGAAGCTTTCTTT. It codes for CASSDRGFFTEAFF.

This clonotype was found many times. The V call is TRBV11-1, the J call TRBJ1-2, with D unclear. Germline assignment: CDR1 SGHAT and CDR2 FQDESV (reference sequence). This CDR3 spans 18 amino acids. The V end was cut by 8 bases, the J end by 1 base, with 26 bases between. CDR3 protein: CASSPIWQVAKVNYGYTF. The CDR3 nucleotides read TGTGCCAGCTCCCCTATTTGGCAGGTTGCTAAAGTTAACTATGGCTACACCTTC.

This clonotype came up many times. The rearrangement joins TRBV6-2 or TRBV6-3 to TRBJ2-3; no firm D call. This CDR3 has 11 amino acids. CDR1 and CDR2 (germline): MNHEY, SVGEGT. V was trimmed by 5 bases and J by 4 bases, leaving 4 bases between them. The CDR3 coding sequence is TGTGCCAGCAGTCGCCCAGATACGCAGTATTTT. Its translation: CASSRPDTQYF.

In its sample, this clonotype was seen many times. V and J are TRBV9 and TRBJ1-3; D ambiguous. CDR1 and CDR2 from the germline V gene are SGDLS and YYNGEE. CDR3 length: 15 residues. V shed 1 base and J shed 2 bases, with 10 bases lying between them. The CDR3 bases are TGTGCCAGCAGCGTATCGGGGAGGGCTGGAAACACCATATATTTT. Residues: CASSVSGRAGNTIYF.

This clonotype has at least ten counts. This chain joins TRBV5-1 and TRBJ1-6; D ambiguous. The CDR3 totals 15 residues. Trimming removed 0 bases from V and 6 bases from J, with 10 bases in between. The germline V gene has CDR1 SGHRS and CDR2 YFSETQ. The CDR3 is CASSLASATNSPLHF. CDR3 sequence (DNA): TGCGCCAGCAGCTTGGCCTCGGCAACTAATTCACCCCTCCACTTT.

Many counts were recorded for this clonotype. V is TRBV5-6 and J is TRBJ2-5, with a possible D match to TRBD2 (6 bases). CDR1 and CDR2 (germline): SGHDT, YYEEEE. The CDR3 totals 14 residues. Trimming took off 3 bases at V and 5 bases at J, with 14 bases between the two ends. The CDR3 loop is CASSWGEGRETQYF. For the CDR3, the DNA is TGTGCCAGCAGCTGGGGGGAAGGGAGGGAGACCCAGTACTTC.

This clonotype was found once. A much larger clonotype is one base distant, so this may be a read error. The V and J genes are TRBV11-1 and TRBJ2-2; D may be TRBD2 (5 bases). This CDR3 has 14 residues. The germline CDR1 and CDR2 sequences are SGHAT and FQDESV (reference sequence). The DNA for the CDR3 is TGTGCCAGCAGCGACCTTCACTTAACCGGGGAGCTGGTTTTT. This translates into CASSDLHLTGELVF.

This clonotype was picked up many times. This chain uses TRBV28 with TRBJ2-7, with 8 bases lining up with TRBD1. J was trimmed by 5 bases and V by 6 bases; bases with no gene match: 12. The CDR3 spans 15 residues. Germline V gene lookup returns CDR1 MDHEN and CDR2 SYDVKM. The DNA for the CDR3 is TGTGCCAGCAGGCCTCCGGGACAGGTCAGCGACGAGCAGTACTTC. It specifies CASRPPGQVSDEQYF.

Ten or more counts support this clonotype. The rearrangement joins TRBV15 to TRBJ2-3; the D gene is possibly TRBD2 (5 bases). The germline gives CDR1 LNHNV, CDR2 YYDKDF (reference sequence). The CDR3 extends over 14 amino acids. The ends were cut back, 1 base at V and 0 bases at J, with 5 bases in the middle. CDR3 coding DNA: TGTGCCACCAGCAGAGCGGGAAGCACAGATACGCAGTATTTT. Protein product: CATSRAGSTDTQYF.

This clonotype was seen at least ten times. V gene TRBV6-5 combines with J gene TRBJ2-2, with 7 bases matching TRBD2. V was pared by 5 bases and J by 0 bases, with 6 bases of the junction left unmatched. Germline CDR1 and CDR2: MNHEY and SVGAGI. The length of the CDR3 is 16 residues. The CDR3 loop is CASSRGLFANTGELFF. The CDR3 nucleotides are TGTGCCAGCAGTCGGGGACTATTCGCGAACACCGGGGAGCTGTTTTTT.

The sample holds many counts of this clonotype. The chain carries TRBV10-3 and TRBJ2-7; D is perhaps TRBD1 (6 bases). Germline V gives CDR1 ENHRY, CDR2 SYGVKD. The V gene lost 6 bases and the J gene lost 0 bases, with 15 bases spanning the gap. The CDR3 runs 15 residues. CDR3 nucleotide sequence: TGTGCCATCAGGGAATTCCAGGGGAGCTCCTACGAGCAGTACTTC. Amino acids: CAIREFQGSSYEQYF.

There are many counts of this clonotype. This sequence joins TRBV12-3 or TRBV12-4 and TRBJ2-7, with D possibly TRBD1 on 6 matching bases. Deletions cut 5 bases from V and 2 bases from J, with 13 bases between. The CDR3 runs 14 residues. The CDR3, as DNA: TGTGCCAGCAGTCCCCGTAGACAGGCCTACGAGCAGTACTTC. This translates into CASSPRRQAYEQYF.

Ten or more counts support this clonotype. The chain employs TRBV7-2 and TRBJ2-7; a possible D gene is TRBD2 (5 bases). From germline, CDR1 is SGHTA and CDR2 FQGNSA. V was cut by 4 bases and J by 2 bases, with 21 bases left in between. This CDR3 contains 17 residues. The CDR3 nucleotides are TGTGCCAGCAGCTACACTCGAGGGCGTTTCGTTCCCTACGAGCAGTACTTC. Translated: CASSYTRGRFVPYEQYF.

This clonotype was counted ten times or more. V usage is TRBV28 and J usage is TRBJ1-5; maybe TRBD1 (6 bases). The CDR3 has 15 residues. V was trimmed by 5 bases and J by 0 bases, leaving 11 bases between them. Germline CDR1 and CDR2: MDHEN and SYDVKM. CDR3 amino acids: CASSPQGRSNQPQHF. DNA for the CDR3: TGTGCCAGCAGTCCACAGGGCCGTAGCAATCAGCCCCAGCATTTT. Drawing the rest from reference TRBV28 and TRBJ1-5, the complete variable domain is DVKVTQSSRYLVKRTGEKVFLECVQDMDHENMFWYRQDPGLGLRLIYFSYDVKMKEKGDIPEGYSVSREKKERFSLILESASTNQTSMYLCASSPQGRSNQPQHFGDGTRLSIL.

This clonotype has at least ten counts. The J gene is TRBJ2-3, the V gene TRBV7-2, with TRBD2 identical over 12 bases. This CDR3 is built from 15 residues. The germline V gene has CDR1 SGHTA and CDR2 FQGNSA. V shed 5 bases, J shed 3 bases, and the junction held 3 bases outside the gene matches. In DNA form, the CDR3 reads TGTGCCAGCAGCCCTAGCGGGGGGGAGACAGATACGCAGTATTTT. It specifies CASSPSGGETDTQYF.

J is TRBJ2-6 and V is TRBV7-9; D uncertain. The CDR3 is 17 residues long. Looked up from germline, CDR1 is SEHNR and CDR2 is FQNEAQ (reference sequence). Trimming shortened V by 6 bases and J by 0 bases, and 15 bases separated the two germline ends. This chain's CDR3 is CASSQRPGISGANVLTF. The CDR3, as DNA: TGTGCCAGCAGTCAACGACCGGGCATCTCTGGGGCCAACGTCCTGACTTTC.

This clonotype occurred a few times. The chain has TRBV20-1 and TRBJ2-7; D gene uncertain. CDR3 length: 14 residues. V lost 0 bases and J 2 bases, leaving 11 bases between the germline ends. The V gene's germline CDR1 is DFQATT and CDR2 SNEGSKA (reference sequence). CDR3 amino acids: CSARDIGVPYEQYF. CDR3 nucleotides: TGCAGTGCTAGAGATATAGGAGTGCCCTACGAGCAGTACTTC.